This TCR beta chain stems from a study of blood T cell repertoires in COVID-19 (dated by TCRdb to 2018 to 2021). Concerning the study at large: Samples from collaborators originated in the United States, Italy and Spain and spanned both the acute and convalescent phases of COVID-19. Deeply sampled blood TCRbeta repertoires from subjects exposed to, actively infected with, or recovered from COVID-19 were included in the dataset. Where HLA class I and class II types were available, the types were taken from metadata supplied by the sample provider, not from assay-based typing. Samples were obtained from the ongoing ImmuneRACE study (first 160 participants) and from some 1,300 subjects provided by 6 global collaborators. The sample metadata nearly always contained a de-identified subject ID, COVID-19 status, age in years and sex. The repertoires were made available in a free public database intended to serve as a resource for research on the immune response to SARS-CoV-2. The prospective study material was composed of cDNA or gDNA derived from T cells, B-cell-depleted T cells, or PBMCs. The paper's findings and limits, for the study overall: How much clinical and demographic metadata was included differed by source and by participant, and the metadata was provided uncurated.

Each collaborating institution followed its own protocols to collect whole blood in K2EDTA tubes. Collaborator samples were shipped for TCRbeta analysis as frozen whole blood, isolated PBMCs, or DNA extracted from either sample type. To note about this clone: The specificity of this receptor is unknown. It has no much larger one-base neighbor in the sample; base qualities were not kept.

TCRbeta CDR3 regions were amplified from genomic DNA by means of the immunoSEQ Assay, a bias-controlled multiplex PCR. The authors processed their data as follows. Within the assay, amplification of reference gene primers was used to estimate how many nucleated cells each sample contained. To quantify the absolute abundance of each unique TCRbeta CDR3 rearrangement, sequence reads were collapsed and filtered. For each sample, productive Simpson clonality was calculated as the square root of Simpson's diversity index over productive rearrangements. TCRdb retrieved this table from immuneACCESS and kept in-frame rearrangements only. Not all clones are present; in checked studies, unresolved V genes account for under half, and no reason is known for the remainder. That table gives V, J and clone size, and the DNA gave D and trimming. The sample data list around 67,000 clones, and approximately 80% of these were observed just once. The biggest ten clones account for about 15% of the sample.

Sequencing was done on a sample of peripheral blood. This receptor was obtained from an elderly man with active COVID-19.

This receptor carries the CDR3 CASSPDGQGAFEQFF. The DNA reads TGTGCCAGCTCACCAGACGGACAGGGGGCGTTTGAGCAGTTCTTC. The chain couples TRBV18 to TRBJ2-1, and TRBD1 aligns with 11 junction nucleotides. Trimming takes 2 bases off V and 9 bases off J; junction bases not matched to a gene: 6. Based on the germline V gene, the CDR1 and CDR2 sequences are KGHSH and LQKENI. Inclusive of the bounding cysteine and phenylalanine, the CDR3 is 15 residues long. Of the read, only the CDR3 DNA is kept; its 45 bases are in frame from base 1. The CDR3, completed at both ends by the reference TRBV18 and TRBJ2-1 genes, gives the full variable domain NAGVMQNPRHLVRRRGQEARLRCSPMKGHSHVYWYRQLPEEGLKFMVYLQKENIIDESGMPKERFSAEFPKEGPSILRIQQVVRGDSAAYFCASSPDGQGAFEQFFGPGTRLTVL.